The T cell receptor (beta chain) described here comes from a study of T cells in Graves' hyperthyroidism and ophthalmopathy (dated by TCRdb to about 2019). Some background on the complete study: Peripheral blood was sampled at the time of initial diagnosis, prior to any treatment. The paper reports TCR Vbeta CDR3 sequencing of 130 to 150 peripheral blood samples: 40 or so ophthalmopathy, fewer than 80 hyperthyroidism and around 17 progressor patients. To identify distinguishing TCR V-J signatures, a discovery cohort of about 100 patients was used, comprising 43 with Graves' ophthalmopathy and 57 with stable Graves' hyperthyroidism. Thyroid tissue and blood T-cell repertoires from six Graves' hyperthyroidism patients were also compared in the study. Once sampling was done, hyperthyroidism patients were given methimazole at a starting dose of 30 mg daily, whereas ophthalmopathy patients were given high-dose intravenous methylprednisolone. The approximately 97 discovery patients were randomly divided into training and test sets at a 7:3 ratio. Prospective prediction of ophthalmopathy was tested in an independent validation cohort of about 19 hyperthyroidism patients and roughly 16 patients who later progressed to ophthalmopathy. Summary of the overall study and its limitations: In cross-validation, a model built on a 13 V-J signature told ophthalmopathy apart from stable hyperthyroidism with 85% to 90% sensitivity and approximately 81% specificity, and in testing the same model reached 80%/75%. Most expanded thyroid clonotypes (frequency above 0.001) were also detected in blood, suggesting blood repertoires may reflect thyroid immune responses. In validation, the model predicted progression to ophthalmopathy with approximately 70% sensitivity and about 73% specificity, a median of approximately 6.7 months before onset. No statistical method was used to set the sample size in advance, and investigators knew the group allocation.

The TCR beta CDR3 regions were amplified from RNA transcripts. For the first round of RT-PCR on the TCR CDR3, the HTBI primer set was used together with the Qiagen OneStep RT-PCR kit. The libraries were constructed in a second round of multiplex PCR and then size-selected and purified. Paired-end sequencing of the libraries was performed with 100 bp reads on an Illumina HiSeq2000. In the authors' own workflow: SOAPnuke was used to process the raw data, removing reads that contained adapters or uncalled bases, had a mean Phred below 15, or lacked an exact match to the constant primer or identifier. COPE v1.2.5 was used to merge high-quality paired reads, and clonotypes were defined as unique nucleotide sequences. Clonotypes were aligned to IMGT TRBV, TRBD and TRBJ reference segments using MiTCR v1.1. The analysis was restricted to V-J combinations with a frequency above 0.0001, which together covered approximately 99% of the repertoires. A TCS score was defined as the ratio of F50 (clonal expansion) to E x V (chaos), with BLOSUM62-based TCRdist applied between CDR3 peptides within each V-J. Welch's t-statistics and random forest reduced just over 500 V-J features to about 12, which were used in a naive Bayes classifier (R e1071). TCRdb reanalyzed the raw reads on its own, using fastp at Q25 for trimming and MiXCR for clone calling, and kept in-frame beta chains. Each CDR3 protein appears once, grouped with its most common genes and DNA. What appears here as the V and J calls and clone size reflects TCRdb's work, not the paper's. The sample records 600,000 or so distinct CDR3 sequences, roughly 17% of which are singletons. Of the sample, around 4% falls within the top ten clones.

Stable Graves' hyperthyroidism was defined as the absence of progression to ophthalmopathy over 18 months of follow-up. Hyperthyroidism patients were newly diagnosed, had a disease duration of under 2 months, and were aged 18 to 65 years. The study excluded patients with uncontrolled infections, other autoimmune diseases, pregnancy or lactation. Clinical symptoms, serum thyroxine and TRAb, thyroid ultrasound, and orbital computed tomography formed the basis for the diagnoses. PBMCs were separated from approximately 10 ml of fresh peripheral blood using Ficoll-Paque density gradient centrifugation. Trizol reagent was used to extract total RNA, and RNA quality was then checked on an Agilent 2100 Bioanalyzer. The junction shows trimming of 6 bases on V and 0 bases on J, plus 12 bases between the germline ends. The CDR3 sequence holds 15 residues, the cysteine and phenylalanine included. Only the CDR3 portion is preserved as DNA: 45 bases, with reading frame beginning at the first base. The germline V gene specifies SNHLY as CDR1 and FYNNEI as CDR2.

The sample holds many counts of this clonotype. Its antigen has not been determined. No quality values exist for individual bases; no much larger clone is one base distant. Rearrangement joined TRBV2 to TRBJ1-5; TRBD1 is a weak D gene call, 5 bases matching. What was sequenced was blood. This receptor was obtained from a woman aged 25-40 years with Graves' hyperthyroidism. This receptor has the CDR3 CASRDGAYSNQPQHF. DNA sequence: TGTGCCAGCAGGGACGGGGCGTATAGCAATCAGCCCCAGCATTTT.